The 19 T cell receptor beta chains listed next were all sequenced from one sample in a study of CD8+ T cells in alopecia areata. Treatment: oral pan-JAK inhibitor, 5-10 mg twice daily. RNA was isolated and reverse transcribed to cDNA, the sequencing template. This table comes from immunoSEQ multiplex PCR, and its TCRdb copy is limited to in-frame clones, with some not included. The sample includes a few hundred thousand clones, about three fifths seen only once; the top ten take 1.5% to 2%. The sequencing used CD4+ T cells sorted from blood, collected at week 4, from a patient treated with tofacitinib. The source is a human donor with alopecia areata.

The table lists this clone with a count of one. The chain links TRBV30 to TRBJ1-2, with TRBD1 as a possible D gene (5 bases). The CDR3 sequence is 13 residues long. Germline CDR1 and CDR2: GTSNPN and SVGIG (reference sequence). Trimming shortened V by 2 bases and J by 2 bases, and 9 bases separated the two germline ends. CDR3 in DNA: TGTGCCTGGAGTTGGGGGGTCAACTATGGCTACACCTTC. As protein: CAWSWGVNYGYTF.

The V call is TRBV29-1, the J call TRBJ2-2; D may be TRBD2 (6 bases). Between the trimmed V and J ends, which lost 7 bases and 7 bases, there was a span of 10 bases. Germline lookup yields CDR1 SQVTM and CDR2 ANQGSEA. The CDR3 totals 11 residues. CDR3 DNA sequence: TGCAGCGCCCCGCGGGACGGGGAGCTGTTTTTT. Protein: CSAPRDGELFF.

CDR3 residues: CATSRDQGGYEQYF. As DNA, the CDR3 is TGTGCCACCAGCAGAGATCAGGGGGGCTACGAGCAGTACTTC. The chain joins TRBV15 to TRBJ2-7; perhaps TRBD1 as D (7 bases). V was clipped by 0 bases and J by 3 bases, with 9 bases between them. CDR3 size: 14 residues. In germline, CDR1 is LNHNV, CDR2 YYDKDF (reference sequence).

J is TRBJ1-1 and V is TRBV5-5, with D perhaps TRBD1 (6 bases). Germline V gene lookup returns CDR1 SGHKS and CDR2 YYEKEE (reference sequence). This CDR3 is 16 amino acids long. V shed 4 bases and J shed 3 bases, with 19 bases lying between them. As DNA, the CDR3 is TGTGCCAGCAGCCCCGGGACAACCCTCGTGGACACTGAAGCTTTCTTT. This gives the protein CASSPGTTLVDTEAFF.

J is TRBJ2-7 and V is TRBV25-1; no clear D. The CDR3 consists of 15 residues. Per the germline V gene, CDR1 is MGHDK and CDR2 is SYGVNS. V was trimmed by 4 bases and J by 0 bases, leaving 13 bases between them. The CDR3, as DNA: TGTGCCAGCAGTGGGGTGGATAGCACCTCCTACGAGCAGTACTTC. It encodes CASSGVDSTSYEQYF.

The chain recombines TRBV5-1 with TRBJ1-6; the match to TRBD1 covers 8 bases. This CDR3 contains 14 residues. CDR1 SGHRS and CDR2 YFSETQ come from the germline V gene. The trim removed 6 bases at V and 6 bases at J, leaving 5 bases unmatched. CDR3 sequence: CASTRGQGNSPLHF. In DNA, the CDR3 is TGCGCCAGCACCCGAGGACAGGGTAATTCACCCCTCCACTTT.

The chain joins TRBV5-1 to TRBJ2-7; 7 nucleotides match TRBD1. V was clipped by 4 bases and J by 6 bases; unmatched bases: 13. CDR3 size: 15 residues. The germline CDR1 and CDR2 sequences are SGHRS and YFSETQ. The CDR3 loop is CASSQDRVPVGEQYF. DNA for the CDR3: TGCGCCAGCAGCCAAGACAGGGTCCCTGTTGGCGAGCAGTACTTC.

Only a few counts were recorded for this clone. The J gene is TRBJ1-1, the V gene TRBV29-1; D is uncertain. The germline V gene has CDR1 SQVTM and CDR2 ANQGSEA. The CDR3 runs 12 residues. Between the trimmed V and J ends, which lost 3 bases and 7 bases, there was a span of 12 bases. CDR3 loop: CSVETVSLEAFF. CDR3 coding DNA: TGCAGCGTTGAGACGGTTTCGCTTGAAGCTTTCTTT.

The chain recombines TRBV11-2 with TRBJ2-1; D not certain. The CDR3 totals 14 residues. The V end was cut by 1 base, the J end by 0 bases, with 4 bases between. Per the germline V gene, CDR1 is SGHAT and CDR2 is FQNNGV. CDR3 nucleotides: TGTGCCAGCAGCTTAGCAAGCTCCTACAATGAGCAGTTCTTC. Protein product: CASSLASSYNEQFF.

This clone was seen more than once but under ten times. The CDR3 bases are TGTGCCAGCAGCGATACAGGGTTTCGCTACACCTTC. Translation: CASSDTGFRYTF. The rearrangement links TRBV7-2 to TRBJ1-2, with D possibly TRBD1 on 6 matching bases. V was trimmed by 5 bases and J by 9 bases, leaving 13 bases between them. Germline assignment: CDR1 SGHTA and CDR2 FQGNSA. This CDR3 region has 12 residues. The variable domain in full, completed from reference TRBV7-2 and TRBJ1-2, reads GAGVSQSPSNKVTEKGKDVELRCDPISGHTALYWYRQSLGQGLEFLIYFQGNSAPDKSGLPSDRFSAERTGGSVSTLTIQRTQQEDSAVYLCASSDTGFRYTFGSGTRLTVV.

Note on this clone: Other DNA sequences in the same sample also yield this CDR3. The J gene is TRBJ2-3, the V gene TRBV9, with 10 bases lining up with TRBD2. Germline assignment: CDR1 SGDLS and CDR2 YYNGEE. After removal of 4 bases from V and 3 bases from J, the junction contained 5 bases not matched to a gene. This CDR3 spans 15 amino acids. The CDR3 spells CASSPTSGVTDTQYF. The CDR3 coding sequence is TGTGCCAGCAGCCCCACTAGCGGGGTAACAGATACGCAGTATTTT.

The rearrangement links TRBV7-6 to TRBJ2-5; 11 positions match TRBD2. Trimming cost V 4 bases and J 0 bases; bases outside gene matches: 7. Germline V gene sequence: CDR1 SGHVS, CDR2 FNYEAQ. The CDR3 is 17 residues long. CDR3 sequence: CASSSLTSGAYQETQYF. The CDR3 DNA reads as TGTGCCAGCAGCTCGCTGACTAGCGGGGCTTACCAAGAGACCCAGTACTTC.

This chain connects TRBV27 to TRBJ1-1; D remains ambiguous. V lost 4 bases, J lost 2 bases, and 11 bases lay in between. This CDR3 has 14 residues. Germline lookup yields CDR1 MNHEY and CDR2 SMNVEV (reference sequence). Here the CDR3 reads CASSSLTGNTEAFF. The CDR3, as DNA: TGTGCCAGCAGTTCTCTTACGGGCAACACTGAAGCTTTCTTT.

This chain uses TRBV27 with TRBJ2-3, with 8 positions matching TRBD1. After removal of 5 bases from V and 5 bases from J, the junction contained 9 bases not matched to a gene. Germline V gene data show CDR1 as MNHEY and CDR2 as SMNVEV (reference sequence). The CDR3 spans 15 residues. DNA of the CDR3: TGTGCCAGCAGTGTTGGACAGGGCCTTGTAGATACGCAGTATTTT. Translation gives CASSVGQGLVDTQYF.

This clone has a handful of counts. CDR3: CASSYMGGGYGYTF. CDR3 sequence (DNA): TGTGCCAGCAGTTATATGGGGGGGGGCTATGGCTACACCTTC. The chain is built from TRBV6-6 and TRBJ1-2; D may be TRBD1 (5 bases). The germline V gene encodes CDR1 MNHNY and CDR2 SVGAGI (reference sequence). The CDR3 is 14 amino acids. Trimming took 3 bases from V and 4 from J, leaving 12 bases between them.

The sample holds a few counts of this clone. The chain has TRBV7-3 and TRBJ2-3; D is possibly TRBD2 (6 bases). Looked up from germline, CDR1 is SGHTA and CDR2 is FQGTGA. V lost 5 bases and J 4 bases, leaving 16 bases between the germline ends. The CDR3 totals 15 residues. The CDR3 loop is CASSPTLRGSDTQYF. The CDR3 nucleotides read TGTGCCAGCAGCCCCACTCTGCGGGGCTCAGATACGCAGTATTTT.

This chain links TRBV2 with TRBJ2-7, with D possibly being TRBD1 (5 bases). The V gene lost 3 bases and the J gene lost 3 bases, with 12 bases spanning the gap. CDR1 and CDR2 from the germline V gene are SNHLY and FYNNEI. The CDR3 spans 14 residues. CDR3 sequence: CASSDFGQLYEQYF. The CDR3, as DNA: TGTGCCAGCAGTGATTTCGGACAACTCTACGAGCAGTACTTC.

This clone has more than one count but fewer than ten. The CDR3 DNA reads as TGTGCCAGCAGTCTTATCCCCACGACAGGGTTAAAGAACACTGAAGCTTTCTTT. Its translation: CASSLIPTTGLKNTEAFF. The chain employs TRBV28 and TRBJ1-1; 7 bases agree with TRBD1. J lost 1 base, V lost 5 bases, and 16 bases had no gene match. Germline CDR1 reads MDHEN; CDR2 reads SYDVKM. The CDR3 runs to 18 residues.

The chain is built from TRBV9 and TRBJ2-2, with 7 bases identical to TRBD1. J was trimmed by 7 bases and V by 4 bases; bases with no gene match: 7. The length of the CDR3 is 14 residues. CDR1 and CDR2 from the germline V gene are SGDLS and YYNGEE. As DNA, the CDR3 is TGTGCCAGCAGCCCTCCAGGGGGTTTCGGGGAGCTGTTTTTT. It specifies CASSPPGGFGELFF.